This T cell receptor beta chain was captured by sequencing in a study of HIV-infected patients and healthy controls. In the study overall: CD8 counts did not change consistently during early therapy; the CD4:CD8 ratio climbed slightly.

Study-level results: Donor HLA types were not determined in the study.

The repertoire came from unfractionated whole blood and reflected all unsorted peripheral T cells. Germline V gene sequence: CDR1 SGDLS, CDR2 YYNGEE. CDR3 length equals 16 residues. V shed 0 bases and J shed 5 bases, with 17 bases lying between them. Reverse transcription used about 500 ng RNA and constant-region primers for alpha and beta. Alpha and beta chain libraries were made separately by chain-specific third strand synthesis with multiplexing indices. Ligation attached cDNA to a 5' RACE adapter that carried a random hexamer and SP2 site. The library had 12-nucleotide molecular identifiers formed by two random hexamers joined together. One entry per CDR3 protein results from TCRdb running MiXCR on the 5' RACE reads. The sample includes approximately 9,000 distinct CDR3 sequences, more than 7% of them seen just once. Many counts were recorded for this clonotype. Its antigen is undetermined.

The chain uses TRBV9 and TRBJ2-5, with TRBD2 as a possible D gene (5 bases). The sample in question was blood, obtained before antiretroviral therapy. This TCR was recovered from an adult with HIV infection. The donor label of this sample is uncertain. In nucleotides, the CDR3 is TGTGCCAGCAGCGTAGGGCCGGGCGGACTGAGGGAGACCCAGTACTTC. As protein: CASSVGPGGLRETQYF.